These 14 T cell receptor beta chains were all obtained from the same sample, sequenced in a study of T cell responses to AZD1222 COVID-19 vaccine (dated by TCRdb to 2020 to 2023). Taken with the paper, the label for time point translates to: baseline before first vaccination. The method was the immunoSEQ multiplex PCR assay. This immuneACCESS table, as held by TCRdb, lists in-frame sequences with V and J called but not all clones. Of the missing ones, under half trace to an unresolved V gene in checked studies; the others have no known cause. The sample table records roughly 170,000 clones; 90% to 95% of these occur just once. Jointly, the top ten make up around 2% of the sample. Sequencing was performed on peripheral blood, taken on day 0 of AZD1222 vaccination. Source of these receptors: an adult in good health.

The V and J genes are TRBV6-2 or TRBV6-3 and TRBJ1-2; no clear D gene. Germline assignment: CDR1 MNHEY and CDR2 SVGEGT. The CDR3 totals 13 residues. V gave up 6 bases and J gave up 8 bases, with 16 bases separating them. CDR3 DNA sequence: TGTGCCAGCAGCCTAGGTCCGTCGTGGGGCTACACCTTC. It translates to CASSLGPSWGYTF.

The chain is built from TRBV29-1 and TRBJ2-7; D is perhaps TRBD1 or TRBD2 (5 bases each). Looked up from germline, CDR1 is SQVTM and CDR2 is ANQGSEA. The CDR3 has 14 residues. V gave up 1 base and J gave up 5 bases, with 15 bases separating them. The CDR3 sequence is CSVEGWGNPDEQYF. Here the CDR3 DNA reads TGCAGCGTTGAAGGGTGGGGGAACCCGGACGAGCAGTACTTC.

The chain combines TRBV7-2 with TRBJ1-1; perhaps TRBD1 as D (5 bases). The CDR3 runs to 14 residues. Germline CDR1 reads SGHTA; CDR2 reads FQGNSA. Trimming cost V 5 bases and J 0 bases, with 10 bases left between them. This CDR3 is CASSGGVMNTEAFF. DNA for the CDR3: TGTGCCAGCAGCGGGGGGGTCATGAACACTGAAGCTTTCTTT. Complete variable domain (other parts from reference TRBV7-2 and TRBJ1-1): GAGVSQSPSNKVTEKGKDVELRCDPISGHTALYWYRQSLGQGLEFLIYFQGNSAPDKSGLPSDRFSAERTGGSVSTLTIQRTQQEDSAVYLCASSGGVMNTEAFFGQGTRLTVV.

V and J are TRBV5-1 and TRBJ2-3; 7 bases map to TRBD2. CDR3 size: 14 residues. Trimming removed 1 base from V and 9 bases from J; junction bases left unmatched: 8. Germline values: CDR1 SGHRS, CDR2 YFSETQ. The CDR3 nucleotides are TGCGCCAGCAGCTTGTCTGTGGAAGCGGGAACGCAGTATTTT. It codes for CASSLSVEAGTQYF.

The chain joins TRBV2 to TRBJ1-5, with 11 bases lining up with TRBD1. CDR3 length: 13 amino acids. V lost 4 bases, J lost 7 bases, and 0 bases stayed unmatched. Germline V lookup: CDR1 SNHLY, CDR2 FYNNEI. As DNA, the CDR3 is TGTGCCAGCAGTGGGACAGGGGGCCAGCCCCAGCATTTT. Amino acids: CASSGTGGQPQHF.

The chain couples TRBV28 to TRBJ2-2, with TRBD2 matching 11 bases. CDR1 MDHEN and CDR2 SYDVKM come from the germline V gene. The CDR3 length is 18 residues. The J segment lost 1 base and the V segment lost 3 bases, leaving 7 bases of the junction unmatched. CDR3 sequence reads: CASSFLTSGKGNTGELFF. The CDR3 DNA is TGTGCCAGCAGTTTTCTGACTAGCGGGAAGGGGAACACCGGGGAGCTGTTTTTT.

The chain uses TRBV4-3 and TRBJ1-1, with 8 bases identical to TRBD1. CDR3 size: 16 residues. V lost 4 bases and J lost 4; bases outside the gene matches: 11. Germline V gene data show CDR1 as LGHNA and CDR2 as YSLEER. CDR3 residues: CASSRSAGDRGTEAFF. CDR3 nucleotide sequence: TGCGCCAGCAGCCGGTCGGCCGGAGACAGGGGCACTGAAGCTTTCTTT.

The chain uses TRBV20-1 and TRBJ2-3; no definite D call. Trimming removed 3 bases from V and 6 bases from J, with 4 bases in between. The CDR3 spans 10 residues. CDR1 and CDR2 (germline): DFQATT, SNEGSKA (reference sequence). DNA for the CDR3: TGCAGTGCTAGCCGGGATACGCAGTATTTT. It yields the protein CSASRDTQYF.

The chain uses TRBV9 and TRBJ1-1; D is possibly TRBD1 (5 bases). Looked up from germline, CDR1 is SGDLS and CDR2 is YYNGEE. Trimming stripped 4 bases from V and 4 bases from J, with 14 bases between. CDR3 length: 14 residues. CDR3 residues: CASSQGRSTTEAFF. The CDR3 DNA reads as TGTGCCAGCAGCCAGGGACGCAGTACCACTGAAGCTTTCTTT.

V and J are TRBV15 and TRBJ1-1, with a tentative D call TRBD1 (5 bases). Trimming removed 0 bases at V and 7 bases at J, with 12 bases between. In germline, CDR1 is LNHNV, CDR2 YYDKDF (reference sequence). The CDR3 totals 14 residues. CDR3 in amino acids: CATSRDRDSGEAFF. CDR3 nucleotides: TGTGCCACCAGCAGAGATCGTGACAGCGGTGAAGCTTTCTTT.

The table lists this clone with a count of one. The rearrangement uses TRBV19 and TRBJ1-1; possibly TRBD1 for D (5 bases). The CDR3 has 15 amino acids. Trimming removed 3 bases at V and 4 bases at J, with 15 bases between. The germline V gene has CDR1 LNHDA and CDR2 SQIVND (reference sequence). Here the CDR3 DNA reads TGTGCCAGTAGTATGGTCGACAGTTTCGGCACTGAAGCTTTCTTT. This encodes CASSMVDSFGTEAFF.

The chain joins TRBV30 to TRBJ2-1; tentatively, D is TRBD1 or TRBD2 (5 bases each). The CDR3 is 13 amino acids. The V end was cut by 0 bases, the J end by 9 bases, with 12 bases between. Germline V gene lookup returns CDR1 GTSNPN and CDR2 SVGIG (reference sequence). In DNA form, the CDR3 reads TGTGCCTGGAGTGTACTGGTGGGACGTGAGCAGTTCTTC. The encoded protein is CAWSVLVGREQFF.

The V gene is TRBV13, the J gene TRBJ2-7; D unresolved. This CDR3 is built from 16 residues. Germline assignment: CDR1 PRHDT and CDR2 FYEKMQ (reference sequence). Between the trimmed V and J ends, which lost 2 bases and 0 bases, there was a span of 14 bases. CDR3 sequence: CASSLLKGTDSYEQYF. DNA for the CDR3: TGTGCCAGCAGCTTACTAAAGGGAACGGACTCCTACGAGCAGTACTTC.

The chain employs TRBV28 and TRBJ2-1, with D possibly TRBD2 on 5 matching bases. The CDR3 is made up of 15 amino acids. Germline V gene data show CDR1 as MDHEN and CDR2 as SYDVKM. The V end was cut by 3 bases, the J end by 7 bases, with 16 bases between. DNA of the CDR3: TGTGCCAGCAGTTTCCCTCCGAAGGGAGTTAATGAGCAGTTCTTC. This codes for CASSFPPKGVNEQFF.